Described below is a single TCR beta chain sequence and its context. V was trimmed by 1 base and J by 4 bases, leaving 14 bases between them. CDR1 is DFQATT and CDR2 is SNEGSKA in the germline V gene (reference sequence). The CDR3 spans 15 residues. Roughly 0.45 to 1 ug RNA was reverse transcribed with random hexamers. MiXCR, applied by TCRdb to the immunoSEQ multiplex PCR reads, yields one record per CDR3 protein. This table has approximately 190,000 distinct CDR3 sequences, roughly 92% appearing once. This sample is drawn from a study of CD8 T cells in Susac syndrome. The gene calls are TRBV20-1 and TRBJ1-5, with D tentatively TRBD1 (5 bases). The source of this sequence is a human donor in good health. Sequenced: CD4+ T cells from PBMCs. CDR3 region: CSARVGGAVNQPQHF. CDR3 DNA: TGCAGTGCTAGAGTAGGAGGGGCGGTTAATCAGCCCCAGCATTTT.